Listed below are T cell receptor beta chains from one sample, sequenced in a study of cytomegalovirus exposure and HLA in healthy donors. The repertoire was sequenced with immunoSEQ multiplex PCR; TCRdb's copy has only in-frame clones and lacks some. This table has approximately 170,000 clones, 79% appearing once. Sequencing input: PBMCs. The receptor set was obtained from a woman between 45 and 65 years old in good health and CMV-seronegative. CDR3s include the opening cysteine and the closing phenylalanine or tryptophan. The order of the fields is V gene, CDR3 protein.

TRBV5-1 CASSAPGQNQYF
TRBV5-1 CASSLTGTGNQQYF
TRBV28 CASSFYGGQPQHF
TRBV5-1 CASSSYGQPNTEAFF
TRBV27 CATRRGRTEAFF
TRBV7-9 CSSPGTGRTGELFF
TRBV4-2 CASSQAGTENEKLFF
TRBV19 CASSIDGRGQETQYF
TRBV6-5 CASSSQGAAEKLFF
TRBV28 CASRLPMPGQPQHF
TRBV7-2 CASSPQDRGGNIQYF
TRBV15 CATSRDRGQSFTGELFF
TRBV27 CASSLRPSQPQHF
TRBV9 CASSVGTGAGNTIYF
TRBV27 CASSYYPPPGGSYEQYF
TRBV5-1 CASTPSGGVYYGYTF
TRBV2 CASSDRVNEQYF
TRBV5-1 CASSFQTSVANTGELFF
TRBV7-9 CASSPGRRDYEQYF
TRBV6-6 CASGPSHRGGYTF
TRBV27 CASKTGGFTEAFF
TRBV29-1 CSVEGAGVYSDTQYF
TRBV30 CAWTPPYSGGSYEQYF
TRBV19 CASSIDQGPYNEQFF
TRBV6-6 CASSFDYGLNTEAFF
TRBV6-1 CASSELLAGGSRRDTQYF
TRBV28 CASSSRDRVFHQPQHF